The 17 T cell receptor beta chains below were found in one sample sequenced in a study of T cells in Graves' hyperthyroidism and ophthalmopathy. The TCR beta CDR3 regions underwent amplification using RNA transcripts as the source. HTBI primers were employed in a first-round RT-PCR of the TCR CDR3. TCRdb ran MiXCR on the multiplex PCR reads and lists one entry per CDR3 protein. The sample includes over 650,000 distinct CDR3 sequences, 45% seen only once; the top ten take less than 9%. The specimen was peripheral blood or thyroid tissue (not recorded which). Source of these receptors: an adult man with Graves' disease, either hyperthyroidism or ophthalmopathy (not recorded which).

The CDR3 loop reads CASSTPGRGTEQYF. In DNA form, the CDR3 reads TGTGCCAGCAGTACCCCGGGCAGGGGTACCGAGCAGTACTTC. This rearrangement joins TRBV2 to TRBJ2-7; maybe TRBD1 (6 bases). The CDR3 has 14 amino acids. Germline loops: CDR1 SNHLY, CDR2 FYNNEI. Trimming cost V 5 bases and J 6 bases, with 17 bases left between them.

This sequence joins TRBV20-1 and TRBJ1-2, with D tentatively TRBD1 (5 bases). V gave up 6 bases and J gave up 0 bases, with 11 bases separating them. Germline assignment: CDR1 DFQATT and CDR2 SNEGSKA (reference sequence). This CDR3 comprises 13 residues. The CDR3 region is CSAAGLSNYGYTF. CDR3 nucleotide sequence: TGCAGTGCGGCGGGACTTTCTAACTATGGCTACACCTTC.

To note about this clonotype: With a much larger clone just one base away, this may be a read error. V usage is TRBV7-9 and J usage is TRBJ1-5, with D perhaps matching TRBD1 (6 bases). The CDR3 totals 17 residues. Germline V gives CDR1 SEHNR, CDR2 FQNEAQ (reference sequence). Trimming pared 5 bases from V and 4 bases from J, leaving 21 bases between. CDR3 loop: CASSQGRGARGNQPQHF. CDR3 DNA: TGTGCCAGCAGCCAAGGACGGGGGGCGCGGGGAAATCAGCCCCAGCATTTT. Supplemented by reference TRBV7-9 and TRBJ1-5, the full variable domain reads DTGVSQNPRHKITKRGQNVTFRCDPISEHNRLYWYRQTLGQGPEFLTYFQNEAQLEKSRLLSDRFSAERPKGSFSTLEIQRTEQGDSAMYLCASSQGRGARGNQPQHFGDGTRLSIL.

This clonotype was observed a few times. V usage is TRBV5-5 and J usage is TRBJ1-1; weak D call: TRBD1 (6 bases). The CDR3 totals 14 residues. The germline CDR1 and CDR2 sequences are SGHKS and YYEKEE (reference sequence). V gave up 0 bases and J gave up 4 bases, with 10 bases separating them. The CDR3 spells CASSLDRAATEAFF. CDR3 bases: TGTGCCAGCAGCTTGGACAGGGCGGCCACTGAAGCTTTCTTT.

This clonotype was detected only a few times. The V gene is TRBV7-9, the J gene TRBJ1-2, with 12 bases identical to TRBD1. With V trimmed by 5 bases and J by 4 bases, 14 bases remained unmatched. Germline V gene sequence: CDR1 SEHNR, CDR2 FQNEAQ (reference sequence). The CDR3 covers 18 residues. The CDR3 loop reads CASSQDRDRGRWSYGYTF. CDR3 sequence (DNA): TGTGCCAGCAGCCAAGATCGGGACAGGGGGCGGTGGAGCTATGGCTACACCTTC.

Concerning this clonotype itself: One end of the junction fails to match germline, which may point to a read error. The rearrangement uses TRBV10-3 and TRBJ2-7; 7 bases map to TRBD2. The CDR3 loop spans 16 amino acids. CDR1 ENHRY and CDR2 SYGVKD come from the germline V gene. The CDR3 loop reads CASSYSPASGTYEQYF. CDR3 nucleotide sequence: TGTGCCAGCAGTTACTCCCCTGCTAGCGGAACCTACGAGCAGTACTTC.

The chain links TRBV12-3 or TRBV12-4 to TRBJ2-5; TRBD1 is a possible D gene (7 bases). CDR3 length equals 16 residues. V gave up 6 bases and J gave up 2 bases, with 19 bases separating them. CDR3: CASSRTGGGGQETQYF. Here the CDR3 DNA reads TGTGCCAGCAGCCGGACCGGAGGGGGCGGGCAAGAGACCCAGTACTTC.

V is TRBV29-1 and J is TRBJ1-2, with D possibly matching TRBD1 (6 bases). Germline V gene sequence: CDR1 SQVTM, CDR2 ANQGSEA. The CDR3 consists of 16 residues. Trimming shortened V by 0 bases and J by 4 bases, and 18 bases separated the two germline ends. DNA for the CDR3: TGCAGCGTTGAAGACGGGGGCCCGGGACGGTTCTATGGCTACACCTTC. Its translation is CSVEDGGPGRFYGYTF.

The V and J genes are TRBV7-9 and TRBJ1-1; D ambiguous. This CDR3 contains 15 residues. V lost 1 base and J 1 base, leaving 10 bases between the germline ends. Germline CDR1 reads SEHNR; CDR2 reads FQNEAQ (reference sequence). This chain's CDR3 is CASSLVSTPNTEAFF. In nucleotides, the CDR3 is TGTGCCAGCAGCTTAGTAAGCACACCGAACACTGAAGCTTTCTTT.

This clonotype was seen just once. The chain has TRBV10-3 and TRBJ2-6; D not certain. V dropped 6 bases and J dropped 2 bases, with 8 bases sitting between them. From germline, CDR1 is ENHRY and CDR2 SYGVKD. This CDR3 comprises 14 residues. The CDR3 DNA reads TGTGCCATCAGACCGGGTCCTGGGGCCAACGTCCTGACTTTC. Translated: CAIRPGPGANVLTF.

The CDR3 protein is CASSDPQGGGYTF. The CDR3 nucleotides are TGTGCCAGCAGTGACCCACAGGGTGGAGGCTACACCTTC. This chain uses TRBV6-4 with TRBJ1-2; tentatively, D is TRBD1 (6 bases). Germline-derived CDR1 and CDR2 are MRHNA and SNTAGT. The CDR3 is 13 amino acids. Trimming pared 2 bases from V and 8 bases from J, leaving 12 bases between.

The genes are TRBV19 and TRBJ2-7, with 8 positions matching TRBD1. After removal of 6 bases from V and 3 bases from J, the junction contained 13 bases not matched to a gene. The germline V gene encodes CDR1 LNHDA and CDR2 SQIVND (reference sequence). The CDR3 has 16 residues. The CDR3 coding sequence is TGTGCCAGTAGCCCCCCTAACCACAGGGGGGACTACGAGCAGTACTTC. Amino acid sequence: CASSPPNHRGDYEQYF.

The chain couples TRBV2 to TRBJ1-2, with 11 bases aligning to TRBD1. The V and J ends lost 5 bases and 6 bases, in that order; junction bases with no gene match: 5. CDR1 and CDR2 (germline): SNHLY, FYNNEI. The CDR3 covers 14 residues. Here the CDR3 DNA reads TGTGCCAGCAGTACCGGGACAGGGGGAAATGGCTACACCTTC. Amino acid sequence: CASSTGTGGNGYTF.

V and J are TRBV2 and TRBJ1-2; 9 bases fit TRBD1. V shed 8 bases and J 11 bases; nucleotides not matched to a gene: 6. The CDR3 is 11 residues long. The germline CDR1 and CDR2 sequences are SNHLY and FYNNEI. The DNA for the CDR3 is TGTGCCAGCCGGGACAGGGTTAGGTACACCTTC. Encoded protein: CASRDRVRYTF.

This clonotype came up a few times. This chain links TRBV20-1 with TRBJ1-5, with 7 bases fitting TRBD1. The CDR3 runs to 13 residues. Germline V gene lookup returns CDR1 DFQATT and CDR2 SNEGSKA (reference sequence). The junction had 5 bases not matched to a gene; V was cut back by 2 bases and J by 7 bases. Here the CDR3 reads CSARRDSGQPQHF. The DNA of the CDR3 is TGCAGTGCTAGAAGGGACAGTGGGCAGCCCCAGCATTTT.

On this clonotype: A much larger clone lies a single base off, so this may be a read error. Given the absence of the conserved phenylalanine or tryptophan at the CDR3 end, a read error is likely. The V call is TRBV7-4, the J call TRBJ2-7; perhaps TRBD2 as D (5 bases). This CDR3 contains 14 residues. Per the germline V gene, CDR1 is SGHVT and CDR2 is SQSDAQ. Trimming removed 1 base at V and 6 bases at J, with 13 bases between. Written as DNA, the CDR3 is TGTGCCAGCAGCTTAGGAGGGTCGTCGAGCGAGCAGTACTTA. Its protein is CASSLGGSSSEQYL.

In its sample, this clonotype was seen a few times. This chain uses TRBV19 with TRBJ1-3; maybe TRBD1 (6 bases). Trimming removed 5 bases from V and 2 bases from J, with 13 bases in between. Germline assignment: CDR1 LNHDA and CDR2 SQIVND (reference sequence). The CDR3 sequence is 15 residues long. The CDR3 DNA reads TGTGCCAGTAGTGCAGGGGCTCTGGCTGGAAACACCATATATTTT. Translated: CASSAGALAGNTIYF.